This TCR beta chain was captured in a study of cytomegalovirus exposure and HLA in healthy donors. About the research overall: There were tens of millions of unique TCRs (from HLA-typed donors) in an early data release. Overall study results and limits: Segments of the TCR beta V type were, in most cases, productive about 87% or about 30% of the time in an earlier analysis. The number of N-insertions in an Asian-associated ancestry cluster was reportedly below the roughly 620-donor mean in a later analysis. An observed cluster of highly shared sequence variants was recorded as a likely sequencing artifact.

The study ran its PCR with 60 Vbeta and 13 Jbeta primers. Clones were read by immunoSEQ multiplex PCR, and TCRdb kept only the in-frame ones, dropping some. The sample shows 95,000 to 120,000 clones, 67% of them seen only once. About this clone: What it recognizes is unknown.

Per the germline V gene, CDR1 is SNHLY and CDR2 is FYNNEI. The CDR3 loop spans 14 amino acids. V was trimmed by 6 bases and J by 0 bases, leaving 12 bases between them. The sequence derives from a man aged 18 to 29 in good health and CMV-seropositive. The rearrangement links TRBV2 to TRBJ2-7; perhaps TRBD1 as D (5 bases). The sample consisted of PBMCs. CDR3 loop: CASRDDRVSYEQYV. CDR3 coding DNA: TGTGCCAGCAGGGATGACAGAGTCTCCTACGAGCAGTACGTC.